Sequencing of this TCR beta chain was carried out in a study of cytomegalovirus exposure and HLA in healthy donors (dated by TCRdb to 2016 to 2017). Regarding the complete study: An earlier analysis of approximately 640 of the donors reported approximately 300 Gb of sequence data and 117 million unique TCR beta sequences from some 180 million T cells. HLA typing covered class I and class II loci at four-digit resolution. The number of typed donors differed by locus: roughly 629-640 for A, B, C, DRB1 and DQB1; 500 to 550 for DQA1; some 610 for DPA1; and roughly 470 for DPB1. Every discovery cohort repertoire had been produced on one sequencing platform. Donor age, sex, ethnicity and CMV serostatus were compiled together with the repertoire data. To predict cytomegalovirus infection status, the study combined high-throughput TCR immunosequencing, statistical association of individual TCRs with disease status, and machine learning. A later genetic analysis took genome-wide SNP genotypes for about 65% of the roughly 670 donors and used that subset as a discovery cohort. Among some 410 genotyped donors of the cohort, an average of about 240,000 unique TCR beta nucleotide sequences were sequenced per donor, around 20% of them non-productive. To decide whether each TCR beta V gene segment behaved as functional or pseudogenic, an earlier analysis of approximately 620 of the donors relied on high-throughput TCR beta sequencing. A separate validation cohort of 100 to 150 different subjects was used in addition to the roughly 640-subject first cohort. The study profiled the T cell repertoires of under 850 subjects by immunosequencing and related them to cytomegalovirus serostatus. The aim of the study was to test whether cataloging public T cell receptors could identify signatures of past pathogen exposure. The later analysis used no new phenotypic data to find candidate immune exposures, relying instead on TCR beta sequences and their occurrence across donors. The genetic ancestry cluster associated with self-reported Caucasian donors included around four fifths of the roughly 400 genotyped donors. A handful of DR-DQ haplotypes were treated as single units for association and clustering because of strong linkage in the cohort. A later analysis re-examined previously published TCR beta repertoires from about 670 donors and added high-resolution HLA genotyping to investigate patterns of TCR occurrence. Roughly 300 gigabases of sequencing data and 91 million or so unique TCR sequences made up an early release that covered nearly 650 HLA-typed donors.

The library relied on the immunoSEQ multiplex PCR assay. The multiplex PCR relied on a mix of 60 forward primers for TCR Vbeta segments and 13 reverse primers for TCR Jbeta segments. The CDR3 region of rearranged TCR beta genes was amplified from genomic DNA by a multiplex PCR assay. The amplified TCR beta libraries were sequenced on the Illumina HiSeq System as 87-base-pair reads. In the paper's pipeline: A later analysis tallied around 80 million unique TCR beta chains across the 666 repertoires, and approximately 12 million of those chains were shared by two or more donors. To remove PCR and sequencing errors, raw reads were error-corrected and collapsed into unique sequences using a nearest-neighbor algorithm that merged closely related sequences. Alignment of CDR3 sequences to IMGT reference sequences was used to assign V, D and J gene segments. For a sequence to be retained, a match of at least six nucleotides was required to both a V gene segment and a J gene segment. A rearrangement counted as productive if the CDR3 had no stop codons and remained in frame with V and J, and every other rearrangement counted as non-productive. CDR3 was defined by IMGT convention, running from the second conserved V-encoded cysteine to the conserved J-encoded phenylalanine. The earlier analysis of about 610 of the donors excluded sequences that lacked an unambiguous match to a single V gene segment. In an earlier analysis of 450 to 750 of the donors, a V segment was called functional when productive rearrangements were above 56.7%, and segregating when the standard deviation between donors exceeded 5%. A statistical classification framework was built for diagnosing cytomegalovirus status from the catalog of TCR beta chain sequences. V and J gene assignment, in a later analysis, came from comparing TCR nucleotide sequences with IMGT/GENE-DB human TR gene sequences. A later analysis assigned CDR3 sequences and most-parsimonious VDJ recombination scenarios with the TCRdist pipeline. A later analysis defined each TCR beta chain by its CDR3 amino acid sequence plus V-gene family, and excluded reads lacking a unique V-gene family. To address suspected cross-contamination and a sequencing artifact, a later analysis removed a few hundred highly shared, low-generation-probability nucleotide sequences. For each public chain, a later analysis derived a clonal expansion index from normalized ranks of inferred template counts within each repertoire. In a later analysis, generation probabilities were computed with a VDJ recombination model fitted to out-of-frame rearrangements, and the resulting probabilities were checked against IGoR. In a later analysis, hypergeometric tests were used to score TCR-TCR, TCR-HLA and TCR-CMV co-occurrence, with a repertoire-size bias correction applied to TCR pairs. False discovery rates were estimated in a later analysis by permuting HLA or CMV assignments 20 times. In a later analysis, co-occurring TCRs were grouped with DBSCAN, and TCRdist sequence similarity was added when clustering was performed within HLA-allele-positive subsets. For co-occurrence clustering, repertoires with fewer than 30,000 or more than 120,000 public chains were excluded, along with several repertoires with anomalous nucleotide sharing. The clones in this table, taken by TCRdb from immuneACCESS, are in-frame only. Not every clone is retained; where verified, under half of the shortfall comes from an unresolved V gene, and the cause of the rest is unknown. That table gives V, J and clone size, and the DNA gave D and trimming. The table for this sample lists around 110,000 clones; roughly 82% of them were counted only once. Of the sample, 5% to 7% falls within the top ten clones.

About this clone: What antigen it recognizes has not been identified. Per-base quality was not reported, and no clone a single base away is much larger than it.

The cohort comprised around 690 healthy bone marrow donors. All cohort members were sampled while nominally healthy, although unrecorded immune exposures were likely present. The donor tested CMV seropositive and was one of the 289 seropositive cohort members. Every donor gave a peripheral blood sample, and the peripheral blood mononuclear cells from that sample were used for TCR beta sequencing. Genomic DNA extraction from the blood cell samples was performed with the Qiagen DNeasy Blood Extraction Kit. Broad study findings and their caveats: Fewer than 20 rarely observed V segments, including chromosome 9 orphons, were excluded from the earlier analysis of approximately 500 of the donors because counts were too low. Broadly in line with IMGT annotations, most TCR beta V segments showed up in productive rearrangements about 87% or about 30% of the time in an earlier analysis of several hundred of the donors. Because HLA typing was missing for some donors at each locus, association tests included only the typed subset. A later genetic analysis associated a missense DCLRE1C variant with V-gene and J-gene trimming of TCR beta chains, and an independent cohort replicated the association. In a later genetic analysis, fewer N-insertions in productive TCRs were reported among donors in an Asian-associated ancestry cluster than the roughly 640-donor mean. In vitro tests confirmed that a few of the cytomegalovirus-associated TCR beta chains recognize cytomegalovirus antigens. Only TCR beta chains were sequenced in this cohort, and the absence of alpha or paired-chain data limited detectable features. In a later analysis, HLA-associated TCR beta chains showed more clonal expansion and lower generation probabilities than non-associated chains that were equally common. Presence/absence analyses assumed roughly uniform sequencing depth across donors, an assumption that may not hold. Several of the top co-occurrence clusters appeared to be linked to parvovirus B19, influenza, CMV and Epstein-Barr virus, according to a later analysis. At a false discovery rate of 0.05, a later analysis linked 16,951 TCR beta sequences to specific HLA alleles. In a later analysis, most CMV-associated TCR beta chains were found to appear HLA-restricted, with HLA associations seemingly driven largely by CMV exposure. Cytomegalovirus status was reported to be diagnosed by the classifier with high specificity and sensitivity in both the original and validation cohorts. It was suggested by the authors that the approach could potentially be generalized to other disease states and immunological phenotypes. Across donors, most TCR sequences were observed very rarely, whereas some public TCRs were present in many individuals. In a later analysis, the rate of TCR association differed among HLA loci, with DRB1 alleles having the most associated TCRs and HLA-C alleles having the fewest. Linkage disequilibrium might explain the correlated functional status among segregating V segments, but an unknown experimental factor could not be excluded. For the cohort, immune exposure information was limited to CMV serostatus. A further reported finding was that TCR beta sequences accurately predicted the HLA-A and HLA-B alleles for most subjects in the first cohort. A total of 164 TCR beta chains were listed by the study as associated with cytomegalovirus. Assigning TCR associations to individual alleles was difficult when HLA alleles, especially DR and DQ, strongly co-occurred. The sequencing pipeline was judged likely to have produced a cluster of highly shared sequence variants as a technical artifact. Some IMGT-functional V segments, including TRBV6-2 and TRBV6-3, could not be distinguished by the 87-base-pair reads and were therefore excluded.

From a lookup of the germline V gene, CDR1 and CDR2 are SGHDT and YYEEEE. Measured from the cysteine to the phenylalanine, the CDR3 is 15 residues long. Only the CDR3 part of the read is kept: 45 bases, read in frame from the first base. The germline V end is reduced by 2 bases and the J end by 5 bases; junction bases left unmatched: 5. The TCR comes from a woman between 45 and 60 years old in good health and CMV-seropositive. The specimen was PBMCs. The chain links TRBV5-6 with TRBJ2-5; 11 central nucleotides agree with TRBD2. At the DNA level, the sequence is TGTGCCAGCAGCTTTGTAGCGGGGGGGCGGGAGACCCAGTACTTC. Its translation reads: CASSFVAGGRETQYF.